One and the same sample provided the 30 T cell receptor beta chains below, sequenced in a study of blood T cell repertoires in COVID-19. Some clones are missing from TCRdb's copy, which holds only in-frame ones; the method was immunoSEQ multiplex PCR. The sample has around 85,000 clones, around 88% seen once; the top ten hold 7.5% to 9.5%. The sequenced sample was peripheral blood. These receptors were collected from a man aged 50 to 60 with active COVID-19.

This chain connects TRBV4-2 to TRBJ2-4; 8 nucleotides match TRBD1. The CDR3 loop spans 16 amino acids. Germline assignment: CDR1 LGHNA and CDR2 YNFKEQ. Germline trimming cut 2 bases from V and 1 base from J; bases unmatched to any gene: 4. The DNA of the CDR3 is TGTGCCAGCAGCCAAACAGGGGACAGGGCCAAAAACATTCAGTACTTC. It specifies CASSQTGDRAKNIQYF.

The genes are TRBV19 and TRBJ1-2; TRBD1 might be the D (5 bases). V lost 2 bases and J 3 bases, leaving 13 bases between the germline ends. Germline loops: CDR1 LNHDA, CDR2 SQIVND (reference sequence). The CDR3 spans 15 residues. CDR3 bases: TGTGCCAGTAGTATAAGTCAGGGAAATCACTATGGCTACACCTTC. Protein sequence: CASSISQGNHYGYTF. Variable domain in full (rest from reference TRBV19 and TRBJ1-2): DGGITQSPKYLFRKEGQNVTLSCEQNLNHDAMYWYRQDPGQGLRLIYYSQIVNDFQKGDIAEGYSVSREKKESFPLTVTSAQKNPTAFYLCASSISQGNHYGYTFGSGTRLTVV.

The chain carries TRBV7-2 and TRBJ1-2; a weak D match, TRBD1 (6 bases). The CDR3 consists of 14 residues. V lost 5 bases and J lost 4, with 14 bases in between. Germline V gene lookup returns CDR1 SGHTA and CDR2 FQGNSA. In DNA form, the CDR3 reads TGTGCCAGCAGCCCCCGGACAGACACCTATGGCTACACCTTC. This gives the protein CASSPRTDTYGYTF.

The rearrangement uses TRBV16 and TRBJ1-1, with unresolved D. The V and J ends lost 4 bases and 0 bases respectively, with 15 bases between them. This CDR3 comprises 16 residues. Germline V lookup: CDR1 KGHSY, CDR2 FQNENV. The CDR3 coding sequence is TGTGCCAGCAGCCCAACCGCGGCAGCCCTGAACACTGAAGCTTTCTTT. This codes for CASSPTAAALNTEAFF.

The CDR3, as DNA: TGCGCCAGCAGCTGGGGGACTAGCGGGAGTGGTGTGGGCACAGATACGCAGTATTTT. It translates to CASSWGTSGSGVGTDTQYF. The chain couples TRBV5-1 to TRBJ2-3; TRBD2 matches 14 bases. Germline assignment: CDR1 SGHRS and CDR2 YFSETQ. J was trimmed by 1 base and V by 3 bases; bases with no gene match: 10. This CDR3 region has 19 residues.

The rearrangement links TRBV5-4 to TRBJ1-5; TRBD1 might be the D (6 bases). Germline V gene sequence: CDR1 SGHNT, CDR2 YYREEE (reference sequence). This CDR3 has 14 amino acids. Trimming removed 2 bases from V and 3 bases from J, with 9 bases in between. The DNA of the CDR3 is TGTGCCAGCAGCTTAGGGGGTCCCAATCAGCCCCAGCATTTT. This translates into CASSLGGPNQPQHF.

The rearrangement joins TRBV19 to TRBJ1-1; D possibly corresponds to TRBD1 (5 bases). V was pared by 1 base and J by 4 bases, with 7 bases between. CDR1 is LNHDA, CDR2 SQIVND, per germline (reference sequence). The CDR3 loop spans 13 amino acids. The CDR3 region has the DNA TGTGCCAGTAGTATAGCGGGGGGCACTGAAGCTTTCTTT. Protein: CASSIAGGTEAFF.

The CDR3 loop is CASSPRLGQGVGYTF. Written as DNA, the CDR3 is TGTGCCAGCAGCCCACGTCTGGGACAGGGGGTCGGCTACACCTTC. The V call is TRBV28, the J call TRBJ1-2; 11 bases line up with TRBD1. This CDR3 region has 15 residues. V shed 6 bases and J 8 bases; nucleotides not matched to a gene: 11. Germline CDR1 and CDR2: MDHEN and SYDVKM.

The gene calls are TRBV5-5 and TRBJ2-3, with TRBD2 identical over 7 bases. This CDR3 contains 15 residues. Germline values: CDR1 SGHKS, CDR2 YYEKEE (reference sequence). Trimming at V came to 5 bases and at J to 3 bases, leaving 9 bases not matched to a gene. CDR3 protein: CASRAREAGTDTQYF. In nucleotides, the CDR3 is TGTGCCAGCAGGGCGCGGGAAGCGGGGACAGATACGCAGTATTTT. Combining the CDR3 with reference TRBV5-5 and TRBJ2-3 gives the whole variable domain DAGVTQSPTHLIKTRGQQVTLRCSPISGHKSVSWYQQVLGQGPQFIFQYYEKEERGRGNFPDRFSARQFPNYSSELNVNALLLGDSALYLCASRAREAGTDTQYFGPGTRLTVL.

The chain carries TRBV7-2 and TRBJ2-3; 14 bases match TRBD2. Germline V gives CDR1 SGHTA, CDR2 FQGNSA. The V and J ends lost 4 bases and 2 bases, in that order; junction bases with no gene match: 2. The CDR3 spans 16 residues. The CDR3 sequence: CASSSGLAGVTDTQYF. In DNA form, the CDR3 reads TGTGCCAGCAGCTCGGGACTAGCGGGAGTCACAGATACGCAGTATTTT.

The chain joins TRBV29-1 to TRBJ1-4; the match to TRBD1 covers 8 bases. The V and J ends lost 2 bases and 7 bases, in that order; junction bases with no gene match: 6. The CDR3 runs to 14 residues. Germline V CDR1 and CDR2: SQVTM, ANQGSEA. Written as DNA, the CDR3 is TGCAGCGTTGAAAACAGGGGGGGTTCTGAAAAACTGTTTTTT. Protein: CSVENRGGSEKLFF. Supplemented by reference TRBV29-1 and TRBJ1-4, the full variable domain reads SAVISQKPSRDICQRGTSLTIQCQVDSQVTMMFWYRQQPGQSLTLIATANQGSEATYESGFVIDKFPISRPNLTFSTLTVSNMSPEDSSIYLCSVENRGGSEKLFFGSGTQLSVL.

The chain couples TRBV9 to TRBJ2-5; 10 bases are shared with TRBD1. V gave up 4 bases and J gave up 6 bases; unmatched junction bases: 6. This CDR3 has 14 residues. CDR1 is SGDLS and CDR2 is YYNGEE in the germline V gene. The DNA for the CDR3 is TGTGCCAGCAGCCAGGGACAGGGGATACAGACCCAGTACTTC. It translates to CASSQGQGIQTQYF.

This clone was seen just once. The rearrangement uses TRBV6-2 or TRBV6-3 and TRBJ1-2, with TRBD1 identical over 8 bases. Trimming took 4 bases from V and 2 from J; bases not matched to a gene: 3. Germline V lookup: CDR1 MNHEY, CDR2 SVGEGT. The CDR3 is 14 residues long. The CDR3 sequence: CASSFGQGNYGYTF. CDR3 DNA sequence: TGTGCCAGCAGTTTCGGACAGGGAAACTATGGCTACACCTTC.

The chain joins TRBV7-2 to TRBJ2-3, with 9 bases fitting TRBD2. The length of the CDR3 is 17 residues. The V and J ends lost 1 base and 0 bases, in that order; junction bases with no gene match: 5. CDR1 and CDR2 from the germline V gene are SGHTA and FQGNSA. The CDR3 DNA sequence: TGTGCCAGCAGCTTAGTTTGGCTAGCGGGGAGCACAGATACGCAGTATTTT. Translating gives CASSLVWLAGSTDTQYF. The full variable domain, in which reference TRBV7-2 and TRBJ2-3 provide the parts outside the CDR3, is GAGVSQSPSNKVTEKGKDVELRCDPISGHTALYWYRQSLGQGLEFLIYFQGNSAPDKSGLPSDRFSAERTGGSVSTLTIQRTQQEDSAVYLCASSLVWLAGSTDTQYFGPGTRLTVL.

The chain carries TRBV6-1 and TRBJ1-6; weak D call: TRBD1 (5 bases). Germline values: CDR1 MNHNS, CDR2 SASEGT. This CDR3 spans 11 amino acids. Trimming cost V 3 bases and J 12 bases, with 6 bases left between them. The CDR3 reads CASSETVPLHF. As DNA, the CDR3 is TGTGCCAGCAGTGAGACAGTACCCCTCCACTTT.

The chain has TRBV6-4 and TRBJ1-1; no clear D gene. CDR3 length equals 14 residues. Germline CDR1 is MRHNA and CDR2 is SNTAGT. The V end lost 4 bases, the J end lost 1 base, and 10 bases lay between the germline ends. The CDR3 coding sequence is TGTGCCAGCAGTGTCCAAGCAGGGAACACTGAAGCTTTCTTT. Residues: CASSVQAGNTEAFF.

The chain has TRBV11-3 and TRBJ2-2, with 7 bases that match TRBD2. Germline V gene sequence: CDR1 SGHNT, CDR2 YENEEA. This CDR3 is 15 amino acids long. Losses at the gene ends were 1 base for V and 2 bases for J; bases not matched to a gene: 1. DNA of the CDR3: TGTGCCAGCAGCTTAGCGGGGGGAAACACCGGGGAGCTGTTTTTT. It specifies CASSLAGGNTGELFF.

Written as DNA, the CDR3 is TGTGCCAGCAGCTTCGGGGGAGACAATTCACCCCTCCACTTT. This sequence encodes CASSFGGDNSPLHF. The genes are TRBV5-4 and TRBJ1-6, with TRBD1 as a possible D gene (5 bases). In germline, CDR1 is SGHNT, CDR2 YYREEE (reference sequence). V was pared by 2 bases and J by 7 bases, with 10 bases between. The CDR3 consists of 14 residues.

V is TRBV4-1 and J is TRBJ2-1; 9 bases are a match to TRBD2. The length of the CDR3 is 19 residues. Germline loops: CDR1 MGHRA, CDR2 YSYEKL. Trimming cost V 0 bases and J 4 bases; bases outside gene matches: 13. DNA for the CDR3: TGCGCCAGCAGCCAAGATATAGAAAGACTAGCGGCCTCATACAATGAGCAGTTCTTC. It encodes CASSQDIERLAASYNEQFF.

The chain carries TRBV28 and TRBJ2-1; D is possibly TRBD2 (6 bases). Germline lookup yields CDR1 MDHEN and CDR2 SYDVKM. The CDR3 contains 15 residues. V lost 6 bases and J 8 bases, leaving 20 bases between the germline ends. The CDR3 loop reads CASRGGGPGIHEQFF. Written as DNA, the CDR3 is TGTGCCAGCAGGGGGGGAGGTCCAGGGATCCATGAGCAGTTCTTC.

This chain links TRBV4-3 with TRBJ2-3; TRBD2 aligns across 14 bases. V lost 5 bases and J lost 1; bases outside the gene matches: 5. CDR3 length: 17 amino acids. Germline-derived CDR1 and CDR2 are LGHNA and YSLEER. The CDR3 here is CASSGTSGGPRTDTQYF. The CDR3 DNA reads TGCGCCAGCAGCGGGACTAGCGGGGGACCCCGCACAGATACGCAGTATTTT.

This clone was recorded only once. This chain links TRBV6-6 with TRBJ1-6; tentatively, D is TRBD1 (6 bases). This CDR3 region has 15 residues. The V gene lost 5 bases and the J gene lost 4 bases, with 12 bases spanning the gap. Germline V CDR1 and CDR2: MNHNY, SVGAGI (reference sequence). CDR3 in amino acids: CASSHGQFYNSPLHF. CDR3 in DNA: TGTGCCAGCAGTCACGGACAGTTTTATAATTCACCCCTCCACTTT.

The chain has TRBV6-1 and TRBJ1-4; D is possibly TRBD1 (5 bases). CDR3 size: 16 residues. The V gene's germline CDR1 is MNHNS and CDR2 SASEGT. Trimming removed 4 bases from V and 10 bases from J, with 22 bases in between. The CDR3 nucleotides read TGTGCCAGCAGTGGTGCTCCAGGGTCCCTTCCCGGAAAACTGTTTTTT. It translates to CASSGAPGSLPGKLFF.

This chain connects TRBV28 to TRBJ1-3; D not certain. The CDR3 runs 13 residues. V lost 5 bases and J lost 8, with 13 bases in between. Per the germline V gene, CDR1 is MDHEN and CDR2 is SYDVKM. Here the CDR3 DNA reads TGTGCCAGCAGTGAGTTCTTTGTAGACACCATATATTTT. Translating it yields CASSEFFVDTIYF.

The J gene is TRBJ1-1, the V gene TRBV4-1; D possibly corresponds to TRBD1 (5 bases). This CDR3 spans 11 amino acids. The germline gives CDR1 MGHRA, CDR2 YSYEKL. Trimming cost V 3 bases and J 10 bases, with 9 bases left between them. Here the CDR3 reads CASSQLGGAFF. CDR3 sequence (DNA): TGCGCCAGCAGCCAGTTGGGGGGAGCTTTCTTT.

This chain connects TRBV4-3 to TRBJ2-1; TRBD2 matches 9 bases. The junction had 6 bases not matched to a gene; V was cut back by 0 bases and J by 6 bases. The CDR3 is 16 residues long. The germline gives CDR1 LGHNA, CDR2 YSLEER. The CDR3 region has the DNA TGCGCCAGCAGCCAAGAGACCTATAGCGGGGGCAATGAGCAGTTCTTC. Protein: CASSQETYSGGNEQFF.

The V gene is TRBV9, the J gene TRBJ1-1; the match to TRBD1 covers 7 bases. With 7 bases clipped from V and 4 bases from J, the junction kept 10 bases outside the gene matches. CDR1 SGDLS and CDR2 YYNGEE come from the germline V gene. The CDR3 is 14 amino acids. The DNA for the CDR3 is TGTGCCAGCGGAGGAGGGGGGACAGCCACTGAAGCTTTCTTT. It translates to CASGGGGTATEAFF.

The chain employs TRBV15 and TRBJ2-7; 9 positions agree with TRBD1. The J segment lost 2 bases and the V segment lost 1 base, leaving 6 bases of the junction unmatched. This CDR3 has 16 amino acids. Germline-derived CDR1 and CDR2 are LNHNV and YYDKDF (reference sequence). The CDR3 region has the DNA TGTGCCACCAGCAGAGCTGGGACAGGGCCGACCTACGAGCAGTACTTC. It yields the protein CATSRAGTGPTYEQYF.

CDR3 nucleotides: TGTGCCAGTAGGATATCCGACAGGGCTGGAAACACCATATATTTT. Translated, it gives CASRISDRAGNTIYF. The chain combines TRBV19 with TRBJ1-3; TRBD1 matches at 7 bases. Germline CDR1 is LNHDA and CDR2 is SQIVND (reference sequence). The CDR3 contains 15 residues. The trim removed 6 bases at V and 2 bases at J, leaving 7 bases unmatched.

This clone has only one observation. The chain combines TRBV5-1 with TRBJ1-2; tentatively, D is TRBD1 (5 bases). V was trimmed by 6 bases and J by 6 bases, leaving 15 bases between them. Germline V gives CDR1 SGHRS, CDR2 YFSETQ. This CDR3 region has 13 residues. The CDR3 is CASNVGGVDGYTF. The CDR3 region has the DNA TGCGCCAGCAATGTCGGGGGGGTTGATGGCTACACCTTC.